The entry below describes one TCR beta chain. The antigen it recognizes is unknown. Base qualities are not recorded, but no much larger clone differs from it by a single base. These data are taken from a study of shared clonotypes between healthy human individuals (dated by TCRdb to between 2020 and 2021). Background for the entire study: A few men and a couple of women, aged 18 to 49 years, made up the cohort. Between about 0.9 and 10 billion PBMCs per donor were obtained by leukapheresis. To increase sequencing depth and limit assay-specific biases, TCR repertoire library preparation and sequencing were carried out by different laboratories using diverse techniques. Blood TCR repertoires of five healthy adults were deeply sequenced to estimate repertoire size and the extent of clonotype sharing between individuals. Per donor, three plates each were used for CD4 naive and CD4 memory, two for CD8 naive, and one for CD8 memory. General conclusions and limits of the study: Sharing across a few donors was observed for approximately 5% of naive CD4, 3% to 4% of naive CD8, about 2.3% of memory CD4, and about 0.4% of memory CD8 clonotypes. Compared with non-shared clonotypes, the clonotypes found in all four sorted-subset donors had higher generation probabilities. Because the study included only a small number of donors, the genetic and exposure-history diversity represented was limited. Only blood was sampled, and tissue TCR repertoires likely differ from those in blood. Even with the large sequencing depth, rarefaction of the sorted-subset datasets indicated that sequencing was incomplete. Larger estimated clonotype richness was generally found for naive subsets than for memory subsets. Based on pairwise subsampling, the degree of clonotype sharing among donors was expected to be affected by sequencing depth.

TCR CDR3 regions were amplified from genomic DNA by multiplex PCR using the deep immunoSEQ assay. For each cell subset, the extracted genomic DNA was distributed evenly across all wells of several immunoSEQ 96-well plates, and each plate served as one replicate. For sorted subsets, each replicate PCR was loaded with 200 ng genomic DNA, equivalent to some 27,000 T cell genomes. Purified libraries were measured with a Qubit 3.0 fluorometer, size-checked on a Bioanalyzer 2100, and measured again with the KAPA Library Quantification kit. Each immunoSEQ 96-well plate was sequenced on its own single-read 150-cycle Illumina NextSeq 550 flow cell. The authors' analysis ran thus. Because the immunoSEQ output held only junctional sequences and lacked quality scores, the filtering could not match the filtering applied to full-length reads. To assign V/J genes and CDR3, sequences were annotated against IMGT germline references using PyIR, a Python wrapper for IgBLAST v1.9. Reads were filtered out if the reads had weak V/J assignments (E-value above 1e-6), no CDR3, stop codons, out-of-frame junctions, or ambiguous translated residues. A V3J clonotype was defined by an identical inferred V gene, J gene, and CDR3 amino acid sequence. Percentage overlap between repertoires was computed as shared unique clonotypes divided by the size of the smaller repertoire. RTK rarefaction, the Chao1 estimator, and Recon v2.1 estimates of unobserved clonotypes were used to assess repertoire richness. Generation probabilities for all TCRbeta clonotypes obtained by the gDNA method from a handful of donors were computed using OLGA. This immuneACCESS table, as held by TCRdb, lists in-frame sequences with V and J called but not all clones. Of the missing ones, under half trace to an unresolved V gene in checked studies; the others have no known cause. The V and J calls and clone size were taken over from that table, and D and trimming were inferred from the DNA. The sample table records roughly 2.2 million clones; 80% to 95% of these occur just once. Under 0.45% of the sample belongs to the ten largest clones.

Measured from the cysteine to the phenylalanine, the CDR3 is 15 residues long. This entry keeps only the CDR3 DNA: 45 bases, framed from base 1. V and J are truncated by 1 base and 7 bases respectively, leaving an intervening sequence of 17 bases. As encoded in the germline V gene, CDR1 is SGHTA while CDR2 is FQGNSA. Healthy HIV-negative adults with no recently reported acute infections or vaccinations were included as donors. All donors were Caucasian adults living in Nashville, Tennessee, USA. CD4+ T cells were enriched by magnetic negative selection; naive cells were then positively selected on CD45RA, and the negative fraction formed the memory subset. Blood was collected by leukapheresis, and PBMCs were isolated by Ficoll-Histopaque density gradient centrifugation and then cryopreserved in liquid nitrogen vapor phase. Analytical flow cytometry was used to check the purity and quantity of every magnetically sorted T cell population. From each sorted fraction, genomic DNA was isolated and quantified by UV absorbance on a Nanodrop 2000c.

The chain employs TRBV7-2 and TRBJ2-7; the D gene remains uncertain. Specimen: naive CD4+ T cells from PBMCs. The sample's cell subset or site label is to be understood as: CD45RA+ positively selected. This receptor was obtained from a man younger than 30 in good health. Some clones in this sample may be carry-over from other donors' samples. CDR3 region: CASSLGQGPLGEQYF. The DNA sequence is as follows: TGTGCCAGCAGCTTAGGGCAAGGTCCTTTGGGGGAGCAGTACTTC.